This TCR beta chain was sequenced during a study of radiotherapy plus CTLA-4 blockade in lung cancer. Study overall: Disease control reached under 35%, with objective responses in 15% to 20%. Study-wide points: Radiotherapy plus ipilimumab was followed by expansion in blood of tumor-derived TCR clones. Interferon-beta, together with early blood T cell clone dynamics, reportedly best predicted response.

Trimming took off 4 bases at V and 3 bases at J, with 15 bases between the two ends. The CDR3 is 16 residues long. Germline assignment: CDR1 SGHDN and CDR2 FVKESK. Clones were sequenced by immunoSEQ multiplex PCR, and TCRdb holds only the in-frame ones, with some missing. The sample gives about 77,000 clones, less than 85% of which show up once; approximately 9.9% is in the top ten. Points on this clone: Its antigen remains unidentified.

V and J are TRBV14 and TRBJ1-4, with D possibly TRBD1 on 5 matching bases. The receptor's source is a human donor with non-small cell lung cancer whose response to radiotherapy plus ipilimumab could not be evaluated. The sample was peripheral blood, taken from a patient treated with radiotherapy plus ipilimumab. CDR3 coding DNA: TGTGCCAGCAGCCGTCTAGACAGCGAGTCTAATGAAAAACTGTTTTTT. Protein product: CASSRLDSESNEKLFF. Based on the CDR3 plus reference TRBV14 and TRBJ1-4, the full variable domain is EAGVTQFPSHSVIEKGQTVTLRCDPISGHDNLYWYRRVMGKEIKFLLHFVKESKQDESGMPNNRFLAERTGGTYSTLKVQPAELEDSGVYFCASSRLDSESNEKLFFGSGTQLSVL.